A single TCR beta chain is shown here with its context. This sample was taken from a study of blood T cell repertoires in COVID-19. Turning to the study itself: Sites in the United States, Italy and Spain provided acute and convalescent COVID-19 samples. T cells, B-cell-depleted T cells, or PBMCs supplied cDNA or gDNA.

Germline-derived CDR1 and CDR2 are SGHTA and FQGNSA. V was clipped by 8 bases and J by 6 bases; unmatched bases: 11. This CDR3 comprises 14 residues. Original processing methods: Scientists estimated how many nucleated cells there were by amplifying reference gene primers. Using immunoSEQ multiplex PCR, the repertoire was profiled, and TCRdb retains in-frame clones only, with some absent. The DNA gave D and trimming, while V, J and clone size come from that table. The sample includes approximately 300,000 clones, around nine tenths seen only once; the top ten take 3.5% to 4%. The specimen was peripheral blood. This clonotype originated in a woman between 50 and 59 years old with active or convalescent COVID-19. The chain uses TRBV7-2 and TRBJ2-3; 7 nucleotides line up with TRBD2. CDR3 sequence reads: CASSLAGVPDTQYF. The DNA for the CDR3 is TGTGCCAGCTCCCTCGCGGGAGTCCCGGATACGCAGTATTTT.